A single sample is the source of the 27 T cell receptor beta chains below, sequenced in a study of blood T cell repertoires in COVID-19. Profiled with immunoSEQ multiplex PCR; TCRdb holds only in-frame clones, not every one. The table includes approximately 30,000 clones, more than 70% detected once. Source material: peripheral blood. The receptors here all came from a woman between 35 and 50 years old with active or convalescent COVID-19.

The chain is built from TRBV15 and TRBJ2-7; possibly TRBD2 for D (5 bases). The CDR3 length is 15 residues. Germline V gene lookup returns CDR1 LNHNV and CDR2 YYDKDF (reference sequence). V was clipped by 3 bases and J by 2 bases, with 14 bases between them. The CDR3 DNA follows: TGTGCCACCAGCAGGCCCCGGGGTGCGACCTACGAGCAGTACTTC. Translated, it gives CATSRPRGATYEQYF.

The chain carries TRBV19 and TRBJ1-5, with D hard to call. The CDR3 is made up of 14 amino acids. Looked up from germline, CDR1 is LNHDA and CDR2 is SQIVND (reference sequence). Trimming cost V 5 bases and J 0 bases, with 8 bases left between them. The CDR3 DNA sequence: TGTGCCAGTAGTCTACAGAGTAGCAATCAGCCCCAGCATTTT. Translating gives CASSLQSSNQPQHF.

The chain is built from TRBV6-5 and TRBJ1-4; the D is unclear. Trimming pared 8 bases from V and 0 bases from J, leaving 7 bases between. The CDR3 length is 13 residues. Germline loops: CDR1 MNHEY, CDR2 SVGAGI. CDR3 residues: CASQASTNEKLFF. The CDR3 nucleotides read TGTGCCAGCCAGGCTTCAACTAATGAAAAACTGTTTTTT.

This chain joins TRBV4-2 and TRBJ2-3; 7 bases match TRBD2. This CDR3 has 14 amino acids. The germline V gene has CDR1 LGHNA and CDR2 YNFKEQ. With 3 bases clipped from V and 6 bases from J, the junction kept 6 bases outside the gene matches. The CDR3, as DNA: TGTGCCAGCAGCCACCCCGGACTAGTGGATACGCAGTATTTT. Translating it yields CASSHPGLVDTQYF.

The CDR3 protein is CASSLGGGGADTQYF. The CDR3 nucleotides are TGTGCCAGCAGCTTAGGAGGTGGTGGTGCGGATACGCAGTATTTT. The V gene is TRBV7-9, the J gene TRBJ2-3; unclear D gene. Germline CDR1 reads SEHNR; CDR2 reads FQNEAQ (reference sequence). V was pared by 1 base and J by 6 bases, with 14 bases between. The CDR3 is made up of 15 amino acids.

The chain carries TRBV20-1 and TRBJ2-7; 7 bases are shared with TRBD1. The CDR3 sequence is 13 residues long. CDR1 is DFQATT, CDR2 SNEGSKA, per germline (reference sequence). J was trimmed by 6 bases and V by 3 bases; bases with no gene match: 8. CDR3 DNA sequence: TGCAGTGCTAGTAAGCAGGGGGTCGGCGAGCAGTACTTC. This codes for CSASKQGVGEQYF.

This chain's CDR3 is CASSTPTWYLHF. The CDR3 bases are TGTGCCAGTAGTACCCCGACATGGTACCTCCACTTT. This rearrangement joins TRBV19 to TRBJ1-6; D ambiguous. Trimming took off 4 bases at V and 15 bases at J, with 13 bases between the two ends. CDR1 LNHDA and CDR2 SQIVND come from the germline V gene (reference sequence). The CDR3 contains 12 residues. Together with reference TRBV19 and TRBJ1-6, the CDR3 gives the full variable domain: DGGITQSPKYLFRKEGQNVTLSCEQNLNHDAMYWYRQDPGQGLRLIYYSQIVNDFQKGDIAEGYSVSREKKESFPLTVTSAQKNPTAFYLCASSTPTWYLHFGNGTRLTVT.

The chain combines TRBV5-1 with TRBJ2-1, with a weak D call TRBD2 (5 bases). V lost 1 base, J lost 7 bases, and 9 bases lay in between. CDR3 length equals 13 residues. In germline, CDR1 is SGHRS, CDR2 YFSETQ. The CDR3 loop is CASSLRELNEQFF. For the CDR3, the DNA is TGCGCCAGCAGCTTGAGGGAGTTAAATGAGCAGTTCTTC.

The chain uses TRBV7-3 and TRBJ2-1, with a weak D call TRBD2 (6 bases). The length of the CDR3 is 14 residues. V was clipped by 2 bases and J by 9 bases, with 14 bases between them. Per germline, CDR1 SGHTA and CDR2 FQGTGA. Written as DNA, the CDR3 is TGTGCCAGCAGCTTAGGACTATATTCATCTGAGCAGTTCTTC. Its translation is CASSLGLYSSEQFF.

This sequence joins TRBV11-2 and TRBJ2-2, with a tentative D call TRBD1 (6 bases). V was clipped by 1 base and J by 4 bases, with 7 bases between them. CDR1 is SGHAT and CDR2 is FQNNGV in the germline V gene. This CDR3 is 14 amino acids long. This chain's CDR3 is CASSLGQVTGELFF. In DNA form, the CDR3 reads TGTGCCAGCAGCTTAGGACAGGTCACCGGGGAGCTGTTTTTT.

The chain links TRBV5-6 to TRBJ1-2, with 9 bases lining up with TRBD1. Germline V gene data show CDR1 as SGHDT and CDR2 as YYEEEE. Germline trimming cut 2 bases from V and 5 bases from J; bases unmatched to any gene: 7. The CDR3 is 15 amino acids. CDR3 amino acids: CASSLPHRGRYGYTF. CDR3 nucleotide sequence: TGTGCCAGCAGCTTACCCCACAGGGGGCGGTATGGCTACACCTTC.

The gene calls are TRBV6-5 and TRBJ1-2, with 11 bases matching TRBD1. J lost 7 bases, V lost 6 bases, and 4 bases had no gene match. Looked up from germline, CDR1 is MNHEY and CDR2 is SVGAGI. There are 13 residues in the CDR3. Here the CDR3 reads CASSPGTGGGYTF. Written as DNA, the CDR3 is TGTGCCAGCAGCCCCGGGACAGGGGGTGGCTACACCTTC.

The chain carries TRBV5-1 and TRBJ2-7; TRBD2 agrees at 8 bases. This CDR3 is 16 amino acids long. Germline V gene sequence: CDR1 SGHRS, CDR2 YFSETQ. V shed 4 bases, J shed 0 bases, and the junction held 9 bases outside the gene matches. CDR3 coding DNA: TGCGCCAGCAGCCCTTCCACTAGCGGATCCTCCTACGAGCAGTACTTC. Translating gives CASSPSTSGSSYEQYF. The full variable domain, completed using reference TRBV5-1 and TRBJ2-7, is KAGVTQTPRYLIKTRGQQVTLSCSPISGHRSVSWYQQTPGQGLQFLFEYFSETQRNKGNFPGRFSGRQFSNSRSEMNVSTLELGDSALYLCASSPSTSGSSYEQYFGPGTRLTVT.

This chain connects TRBV5-6 to TRBJ1-3; no clear D. CDR1 SGHDT and CDR2 YYEEEE come from the germline V gene. Between the trimmed V and J ends, which lost 5 bases and 0 bases, there was a span of 6 bases. This CDR3 comprises 13 residues. The CDR3 loop reads CASRSLSGNTIYF. The CDR3 bases are TGTGCCAGCAGGAGTCTCTCTGGAAACACCATATATTTT.

This clone has just one count. The chain combines TRBV6-5 with TRBJ1-5, with 8 bases matching TRBD1. Looked up from germline, CDR1 is MNHEY and CDR2 is SVGAGI. J lost 5 bases, V lost 6 bases, and 3 bases had no gene match. This CDR3 region has 13 residues. This chain's CDR3 is CASRQGVHQPQHF. The CDR3 DNA sequence: TGTGCCAGCAGACAGGGGGTTCATCAGCCCCAGCATTTT.

This chain connects TRBV7-3 to TRBJ1-6, with D perhaps matching TRBD1 (6 bases). This CDR3 region has 16 residues. The V and J ends lost 1 base and 7 bases respectively, with 14 bases between them. Germline-derived CDR1 and CDR2 are SGHTA and FQGTGA. CDR3 nucleotide sequence: TGTGCCAGCAGCTTAATCGGGGGGGCAGACAATTCACCCCTCCACTTT. Its protein product is CASSLIGGADNSPLHF.

The chain couples TRBV5-4 to TRBJ2-3; 10 bases agree with TRBD1. Germline V gene lookup returns CDR1 SGHNT and CDR2 YYREEE (reference sequence). The CDR3 loop spans 15 amino acids. With V trimmed by 4 bases and J by 3 bases, 5 bases remained unmatched. CDR3 DNA sequence: TGTGCCAGCAGCCCGGGACAGGGGAGGACAGATACGCAGTATTTT. This codes for CASSPGQGRTDTQYF.

The gene calls are TRBV5-1 and TRBJ2-3; 9 nucleotides match TRBD2. Germline V lookup: CDR1 SGHRS, CDR2 YFSETQ. The CDR3 runs to 15 residues. The V and J ends lost 4 bases and 2 bases, in that order; junction bases with no gene match: 5. The CDR3: CASSDSGGTTDTQYF. The CDR3 DNA sequence: TGCGCCAGCAGCGACAGCGGGGGGACCACAGATACGCAGTATTTT.

In the case of this clone: This specimen includes other DNA sequences encoding the same CDR3. The gene calls are TRBV5-1 and TRBJ2-7, with 10 bases that match TRBD2. Trimming took 4 bases from V and 4 from J; bases not matched to a gene: 8. The germline CDR1 and CDR2 sequences are SGHRS and YFSETQ. The CDR3 totals 15 residues. In DNA form, the CDR3 reads TGCGCCAGCAGCACCACTAGCGGGAAAGTTTACGAGCAGTACTTC. It yields the protein CASSTTSGKVYEQYF.

The chain couples TRBV27 to TRBJ2-1; TRBD2 might be the D (5 bases). CDR3 length: 15 residues. CDR1 is MNHEY and CDR2 is SMNVEV in the germline V gene (reference sequence). V dropped 3 bases and J dropped 3 bases, with 12 bases sitting between them. CDR3 in DNA: TGTGCCAGCAGTTTCGTTCGGAGGAACTACAATGAGCAGTTCTTC. Its protein is CASSFVRRNYNEQFF.

J is TRBJ1-3 and V is TRBV15, with D hard to call. The CDR3 is 18 residues long. The V gene's germline CDR1 is LNHNV and CDR2 YYDKDF (reference sequence). Trimming removed 6 bases at V and 0 bases at J, with 21 bases between. For the CDR3, the DNA is TGTGCCACCAGATCAGAGGCACAAAGGAGAGTCTCTGGAAACACCATATATTTT. It codes for CATRSEAQRRVSGNTIYF. The full variable domain, completed using reference TRBV15 and TRBJ1-3, is DAMVIQNPRYQVTQFGKPVTLSCSQTLNHNVMYWYQQKSSQAPKLLFHYYDKDFNNEADTPDNFQSRRPNTSFCFLDIRSPGLGDTAMYLCATRSEAQRRVSGNTIYFGEGSWLTVV.

V gene TRBV2 combines with J gene TRBJ2-1; TRBD2 agrees at 8 bases. The CDR3 is 15 residues long. The germline V gene encodes CDR1 SNHLY and CDR2 FYNNEI. Trimming took 6 bases from V and 6 from J; bases not matched to a gene: 10. The CDR3: CASRVQAGASNEQFF. Written as DNA, the CDR3 is TGTGCCAGCAGGGTTCAAGCGGGGGCGAGCAATGAGCAGTTCTTC.

This clone has more than one count but fewer than ten. This chain uses TRBV7-2 with TRBJ1-6, with D possibly being TRBD1 (6 bases). V lost 5 bases and J lost 5, with 13 bases in between. The CDR3 runs 15 residues. The germline gives CDR1 SGHTA, CDR2 FQGNSA. This CDR3 is CASSPRTAHNSPLHF. CDR3 sequence (DNA): TGTGCCAGCAGCCCGCGGACAGCTCATAATTCACCCCTCCACTTT. Full variable domain (rest looked up from reference TRBV7-2 and TRBJ1-6): GAGVSQSPSNKVTEKGKDVELRCDPISGHTALYWYRQSLGQGLEFLIYFQGNSAPDKSGLPSDRFSAERTGGSVSTLTIQRTQQEDSAVYLCASSPRTAHNSPLHFGNGTRLTVT.

The chain uses TRBV27 and TRBJ2-7; 7 nucleotides match TRBD1. Per germline, CDR1 MNHEY and CDR2 SMNVEV (reference sequence). V was clipped by 3 bases and J by 3 bases; unmatched bases: 2. This CDR3 is 13 amino acids long. The CDR3 nucleotides are TGTGCCAGCAGTTTGCGACAGGGCTACGAGCAGTACTTC. The encoded protein is CASSLRQGYEQYF.

This chain connects TRBV18 to TRBJ1-2, with no clear D. The germline V gene encodes CDR1 KGHSH and CDR2 LQKENI. V lost 2 bases and J 4 bases, leaving 14 bases between the germline ends. This CDR3 contains 15 residues. The CDR3 nucleotides read TGTGCCAGCTCACCAGACCAGGCGGGGATCTATGGCTACACCTTC. Translated, it gives CASSPDQAGIYGYTF. Complete variable domain (other parts from reference TRBV18 and TRBJ1-2): NAGVMQNPRHLVRRRGQEARLRCSPMKGHSHVYWYRQLPEEGLKFMVYLQKENIIDESGMPKERFSAEFPKEGPSILRIQQVVRGDSAAYFCASSPDQAGIYGYTFGSGTRLTVV.

The chain joins TRBV20-1 to TRBJ1-2, with no clear D. This CDR3 comprises 10 residues. Germline V CDR1 and CDR2: DFQATT, SNEGSKA (reference sequence). V was trimmed by 5 bases and J by 8 bases, leaving 9 bases between them. CDR3 sequence (DNA): TGCAGTGCTTTCGCAGTAGGCTACACCTTC. Protein sequence: CSAFAVGYTF.

V gene TRBV27 combines with J gene TRBJ1-2, with 9 bases identical to TRBD1. Trimming took 6 bases from V and 4 from J; bases not matched to a gene: 18. Germline loops: CDR1 MNHEY, CDR2 SMNVEV (reference sequence). The CDR3 covers 18 residues. The CDR3 reads CASSSSEGQGHSSYGYTF. CDR3 DNA: TGTGCCAGCAGCTCGTCTGAGGGACAGGGACACTCTAGCTATGGCTACACCTTC.